The 14 T cell receptor beta chains below all came from one sample that was sequenced in a study of tumor-infiltrating lymphocytes in primary liver carcinoma. The input was 450 to 500 ng total RNA; TCR beta cDNA was made from it with a constant-region primer. Researchers made the TCR beta libraries by running three nested multiplex PCR rounds with slightly modified ARM-PCR. TRBV1-TRBV30 forward primers paired with a C-beta reverse primer drove the first two PCR rounds, 10 cycles each. One entry per CDR3 protein results from TCRdb running MiXCR on the multiplex PCR reads. The repertoire has tens of thousands of distinct CDR3 sequences, less than 75% of them found once; the top ten carry 29%. Extraction of RNA together with DNA used roughly 19-32 mg of unsorted bulk tissue. The specimen sequenced was liver tumor tissue from sampling region 5. Specified subset: tumor region T5, tumor centre. These receptors originate from a man in his forties or fifties with primary liver carcinoma and hepatitis B virus infection.

To note about this clonotype: One end of the junction does not line up with germline, which may come from a read error. The chain is built from TRBV11-2 and TRBJ2-3, with D possibly TRBD2 on 6 matching bases. CDR3 length: 18 amino acids. Germline lookup yields CDR1 SGHAT and CDR2 FQNNGV. The CDR3 reads CASNLTTNERAGRDTQYF. The CDR3, as DNA: TGTGCCAGCAACTTAACTACTAACGAGAGGGCGGGGCGAGATACGCAGTATTTT.

The chain combines TRBV7-8 with TRBJ2-3; D gene ambiguous. Trimming took off 3 bases at V and 3 bases at J, with 19 bases between the two ends. CDR3 size: 17 residues. Germline CDR1 and CDR2: SGHVS and FQNEAQ. The chain's CDR3 is CASSLDASGSRTDTQYF. For the CDR3, the DNA is TGTGCCAGCAGCTTGGATGCAAGTGGATCTAGGACAGATACGCAGTATTTT.

Many counts were recorded for this clonotype. The rearrangement joins TRBV28 to TRBJ2-3, with D perhaps given as TRBD1 or TRBD2 (6 bases each). Germline-derived CDR1 and CDR2 are MDHEN and SYDVKM. The CDR3 is 17 residues long. Trimming stripped 7 bases from V and 4 bases from J, with 24 bases between. The CDR3, as DNA: TGTGCCAGCACCGCTGCCCGGGGGCGCGTGTTTTCAGATACGCAGTATTTT. Protein: CASTAARGRVFSDTQYF.

About this clonotype: The CDR3 does not close with the conserved phenylalanine or tryptophan, likely indicating a read error. The genes are TRBV11-2 and TRBJ2-6, with D possibly called TRBD1 or TRBD2 (5 bases each). This CDR3 has 16 residues. The germline gives CDR1 SGHAT, CDR2 FQNNGV. DNA for the CDR3: TGTGCCAGCAGCTTATCTCGGGGAAGAGGGGTCAACGTCCTGACTATC. Amino acids: CASSLSRGRGVNVLTI.

Of note for this clonotype: An end of the junction differs from the germline gene, which may be a read error. The chain carries TRBV5-5 and TRBJ2-3; TRBD2 agrees at 9 bases. CDR1 is SGHKS, CDR2 YYEKEE, per germline (reference sequence). This CDR3 has 15 amino acids. CDR3 nucleotides: TGTGTCAGCATCTTAGGACTAGCGCGTACAGATACGCAGTATTTT. Protein: CVSILGLARTDTQYF.

This clonotype was picked up many times. This rearrangement joins TRBV19 to TRBJ2-3; D may be TRBD1 (5 bases). Germline assignment: CDR1 LNHDA and CDR2 SQIVND (reference sequence). The ends were cut back, 8 bases at V and 6 bases at J, with 12 bases in the middle. The CDR3 spans 12 residues. This chain's CDR3 is CASRQSGDTQYF. CDR3 sequence (DNA): TGTGCCAGTCGACAGTCCGGGGATACGCAGTATTTT.

The genes are TRBV29-1 and TRBJ1-3; D ambiguous. Per germline, CDR1 SQVTM and CDR2 ANQGSEA. The CDR3 consists of 15 residues. Between the trimmed V and J ends, which lost 0 bases and 2 bases, there was a span of 11 bases. Here the CDR3 DNA reads TGCAGCGTTGAAGACCCCAGCAGTCCTGGAAACACCATATATTTT. Translating gives CSVEDPSSPGNTIYF.

The chain links TRBV28 to TRBJ1-2; a possible D gene is TRBD1 (5 bases). The CDR3 has 12 amino acids. V was cut by 8 bases and J by 5 bases, with 12 bases left in between. The germline gives CDR1 MDHEN, CDR2 SYDVKM. CDR3 sequence (DNA): TGTGCCAGCTGGGGGTACCAATATGGCTACACCTTC. It specifies CASWGYQYGYTF.

The chain combines TRBV11-2 with TRBJ2-3; TRBD1 is a possible D gene (5 bases). Matching the DNA end better, TRBJ1-5 makes the J call doubtful. CDR1 is SGHAT and CDR2 is FQNNGV in the germline V gene. The CDR3 loop spans 14 amino acids. The CDR3 DNA sequence: TGTGCCGGAGGGGCACGGGACCACGCAGATACGCAGCATTTT. Translating it yields CAGGARDHADTQHF.

V gene TRBV7-2 combines with J gene TRBJ2-7; the D call may be TRBD1 or TRBD2 (5 bases each). This CDR3 is 14 amino acids long. With 4 bases removed from V and 4 bases from J, the gap between germline ends came to 14 bases. Germline values: CDR1 SGHTA, CDR2 FQGNSA. The CDR3 sequence: CTSSSSRTSYEQYF. CDR3 sequence (DNA): TGTACCAGCAGCTCTAGCCGGACAAGTTACGAGCAGTACTTC. The variable domain in full, with the rest retrieved from reference TRBV7-2 and TRBJ2-7, is GAGVSQSPSNKVTEKGKDVELRCDPISGHTALYWYRQSLGQGLEFLIYFQGNSAPDKSGLPSDRFSAERTGGSVSTLTIQRTQQEDSAVYLCTSSSSRTSYEQYFGPGTRLTVT.

Regarding this clonotype: At one end, the junction sequence differs from germline, possibly due to a read error. V is TRBV12-3 or TRBV12-4 and J is TRBJ2-7; 8 bases line up with TRBD1. This CDR3 comprises 15 residues. The DNA of the CDR3 is TGTGTCAGCAGCCGTACAGGGGGGTTGTCCTATGAGCAGTACTTC. Translation gives CVSSRTGGLSYEQYF.

The sample holds a few counts of this clonotype. The chain links TRBV18 to TRBJ2-7; perhaps D is TRBD1 or TRBD2 (5 bases each). V was shortened by 6 bases and J by 3 bases, with 27 bases between the two germline ends. CDR1 KGHSH and CDR2 LQKENI come from the germline V gene. This CDR3 has 18 residues. CDR3 protein: CASSPQMIPGPRDYEQYF. CDR3 nucleotides: TGTGCCAGCTCCCCCCAAATGATTCCGGGACCGAGAGACTACGAGCAGTACTTC.

The CDR3 region is CASSLSTSGRAGRDTQYF. In DNA, the CDR3 is TGTGCCAGCAGCTTAAGTACTAGCGGGAGGGCGGGGCGTGATACGCAGTATTTT. The V and J genes are TRBV11-2 and TRBJ2-3; 13 bases are shared with TRBD2. Germline trimming cut 2 bases from V and 6 bases from J; bases unmatched to any gene: 11. Germline V gene sequence: CDR1 SGHAT, CDR2 FQNNGV. This CDR3 contains 18 residues.

Comments on this clonotype: With a much larger clone just one base away, this may be a read error. This chain links TRBV28 with TRBJ2-1; possibly TRBD2 for D (5 bases). The germline V gene encodes CDR1 MDHEN and CDR2 SYDVKM. The CDR3 spans 15 residues. CDR3 protein: CASSPFLTNYNERFF. The DNA of the CDR3 is TGTGCCAGCAGTCCTTTTCTGACTAACTACAATGAGCGGTTCTTC.